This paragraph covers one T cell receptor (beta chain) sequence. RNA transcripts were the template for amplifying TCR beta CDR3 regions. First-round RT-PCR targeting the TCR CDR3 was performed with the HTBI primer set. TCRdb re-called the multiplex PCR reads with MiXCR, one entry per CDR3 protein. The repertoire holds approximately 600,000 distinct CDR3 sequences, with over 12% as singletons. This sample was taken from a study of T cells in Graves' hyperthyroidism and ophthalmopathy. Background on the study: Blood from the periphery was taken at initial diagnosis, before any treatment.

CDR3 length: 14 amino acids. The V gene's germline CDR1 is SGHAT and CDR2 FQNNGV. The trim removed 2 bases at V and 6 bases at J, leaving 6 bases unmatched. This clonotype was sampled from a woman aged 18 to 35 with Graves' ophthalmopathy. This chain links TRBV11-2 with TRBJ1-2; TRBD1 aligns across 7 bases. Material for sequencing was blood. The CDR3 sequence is CASSLTGALDGYTF. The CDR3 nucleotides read TGTGCCAGCAGCTTAACAGGGGCGCTTGATGGCTACACCTTC. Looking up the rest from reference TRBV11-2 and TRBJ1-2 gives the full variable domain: EAGVAQSPRYKIIEKRQSVAFWCNPISGHATLYWYQQILGQGPKLLIQFQNNGVVDDSQLPKDRFSAERLKGVDSTLKIQPAKLEDSAVYLCASSLTGALDGYTFGSGTRLTVV.